A selection of T cell receptor beta chains follows, all from one sample in a study of cytomegalovirus exposure and HLA in healthy donors. TCRdb keeps only in-frame clones here, not all; method: immunoSEQ multiplex PCR. The table has approximately 200,000 clones, around 84% seen once. The sequencing sample was made of PBMCs. Source of these receptors: a woman younger than 45 in good health and CMV-seropositive. CDR3s include the opening cysteine and the closing phenylalanine or tryptophan. D genes are given only for firm matches. Clone size appears in some rows only: once, few, many, or a class for an expanded clone.

V gene	D gene	CDR3 length	clone size	J gene	CDR3 protein	CDR3 DNA
TRBV11-2	-	14	-	TRBJ2-7	CASSLEPSGLEQYF	TGTGCCAGCAGCTTAGAGCCGAGCGGTCTCGAGCAGTACTTC
TRBV7-2	TRBD2	15	-	TRBJ2-7	CASSQRAGGTYEQYF	TGTGCCAGCAGCCAAAGAGCGGGAGGGACCTACGAGCAGTACTTC
TRBV25-1	TRBD2	14	-	TRBJ2-3	CASSEAGVADTQYF	TGTGCCAGCAGTGAAGCGGGAGTGGCAGATACGCAGTATTTT
TRBV25-1	-	12	-	TRBJ2-7	CASRDTLYEQYF	TGTGCCAGCAGGGACACCCTCTACGAGCAGTACTTC
TRBV7-7	TRBD2	15	few	TRBJ2-3	CASSLGLAGVDTQYF	TGTGCTAGCAGCTTAGGACTAGCGGGAGTAGATACGCAGTATTTT
TRBV5-5	-	12	-	TRBJ2-1	CASSFRGNEQFF	TGTGCCAGCAGCTTTAGGGGGAATGAGCAGTTCTTC
TRBV7-2	-	12	-	TRBJ2-1	CASSLSLSEQFF	TGTGCCAGCAGCTTAAGTCTAAGTGAGCAGTTCTTC
TRBV19	TRBD1	15	-	TRBJ1-5	CASSTMTGVGQPQHF	TGTGCCAGTAGTACCATGACAGGGGTCGGGCAGCCCCAGCATTTT
TRBV28	-	14	-	TRBJ1-2	CASEAPTGPYGYTF	TGTGCCAGCGAGGCCCCAACAGGGCCCTATGGCTACACCTTC
TRBV27	TRBD1	15	-	TRBJ2-7	CASSQTGVGIYEQYF	TGTGCCAGCAGTCAAACAGGGGTCGGGATCTACGAGCAGTACTTC
TRBV19	-	16	-	TRBJ1-5	CASSLATRGSNQPQHF	TGTGCCAGTAGTCTAGCGACACGAGGGAGCAATCAGCCCCAGCATTTT
TRBV13	TRBD1	15	-	TRBJ2-7	CASSNDRGPTYEQYF	TGTGCCAGCAGCAACGACAGGGGCCCCACCTACGAGCAGTACTTC
TRBV5-4	-	14	-	TRBJ1-2	CASSRARGDYGYTF	TGTGCCAGCAGCCGGGCCAGGGGAGACTATGGCTACACCTTC
TRBV27	-	16	-	TRBJ1-3	CASSPSIGTSGNTIYF	TGTGCCAGCAGTCCCTCAATAGGGACTTCAGGCAACACCATATATTTT
TRBV28	-	14	-	TRBJ1-1	CASSKTDRNTEAFF	TGTGCCAGCAGCAAGACAGACCGTAACACTGAAGCTTTCTTT
TRBV6-5	TRBD2	12	-	TRBJ2-3	CASTGGTDTQYF	TGTGCCAGCACGGGGGGAACAGATACGCAGTATTTT
TRBV19	-	14	-	TRBJ2-1	CASSIARDRNEQFF	TGTGCCAGTAGTATCGCTCGAGATCGGAATGAGCAGTTCTTC
TRBV2	-	12	-	TRBJ2-3	CASRRDTDTQYF	TGTGCCAGCAGACGGGACACAGATACGCAGTATTTT
TRBV10-3	-	13	-	TRBJ1-5	CAISDSINQPQHF	TGTGCCATCAGCGACAGCATCAATCAGCCCCAGCATTTT
TRBV19	-	13	-	TRBJ2-7	CASRGKFSYEQYF	TGTGCCAGTCGCGGGAAATTCTCCTACGAGCAGTACTTC
TRBV27	TRBD1	16	-	TRBJ2-7	CASSPPTDRGLYEQYF	TGTGCCAGCAGCCCCCCGACGGACAGGGGGCTGTACGAGCAGTACTTC
TRBV6-1	-	12	medium-sized	TRBJ1-5	CASSVTWQPQHF	TGTGCCAGCAGTGTAACATGGCAGCCCCAGCATTTT
TRBV6-5	TRBD1	15	few	TRBJ1-2	CASSYSGDRSYGYTF	TGTGCCAGCAGTTACTCCGGGGACAGAAGTTATGGCTACACCTTC
TRBV5-5	TRBD2	16	once	TRBJ2-7	CASSLGLAGEVYEQYF	TGTGCCAGCAGCTTGGGACTAGCGGGAGAAGTCTACGAGCAGTACTTC
TRBV5-4	-	14	few	TRBJ1-1	CASSLNQGNTEAFF	TGTGCCAGCAGCTTAAACCAGGGGAACACTGAAGCTTTCTTT
TRBV27	-	16	-	TRBJ1-3	CASSLWGPSSGNTIYF	TGTGCCAGCAGTTTGTGGGGGCCAAGCTCTGGAAACACCATATATTTT
TRBV6-5	TRBD1	14	-	TRBJ1-1	CASSRTGRNTEAFF	TGTGCCAGCAGTCGGACAGGGAGGAACACTGAAGCTTTCTTT
TRBV5-1	-	15	-	TRBJ1-1	CASSPSSAEAEKAFF	TGCGCCAGCAGCCCTTCAAGTGCCGAAGCTGAGAAAGCTTTCTTT
TRBV9	TRBD1	12	-	TRBJ1-5	CASGTGLQPQHF	TGTGCCAGCGGGACAGGATTACAGCCCCAGCATTTT
TRBV6-1	-	14	once	TRBJ1-5	CATHLTGDNQPQHF	TGTGCCACCCACTTGACGGGAGACAATCAGCCCCAGCATTTT
TRBV10-3	-	13	-	TRBJ1-2	CAISESSEYGYTF	TGTGCCATCAGTGAGTCGAGCGAATATGGCTACACCTTC
TRBV28	TRBD1	17	-	TRBJ1-5	CASSTLGQGVFHQPQHF	TGTGCCAGCAGTACCTTGGGACAGGGTGTTTTTCATCAGCCCCAGCATTTT
TRBV19	-	14	-	TRBJ2-7	CASSITRGSYEQYF	TGTGCCAGTAGTATAACCAGGGGCTCCTACGAGCAGTACTTC
TRBV11-2	TRBD1	15	-	TRBJ2-1	CASSLRQGAINEQFF	TGTGCCAGCAGCTTACGGCAGGGGGCGATAAATGAGCAGTTCTTC
TRBV7-9	TRBD1	17	-	TRBJ1-2	CASSLESGTATNYGYTF	TGTGCCAGCAGCTTAGAATCCGGGACAGCTACTAACTATGGCTACACCTTC
TRBV2	TRBD2	15	-	TRBJ2-1	CASILGTSVYNEQFF	TGTGCCAGCATCCTCGGGACTAGCGTGTACAATGAGCAGTTCTTC
TRBV5-1	TRBD1	13	-	TRBJ1-2	CASSAKQGYGYTF	TGCGCCAGCAGCGCAAAACAGGGGTATGGCTACACCTTC
TRBV7-8	-	14	-	TRBJ2-2	CASSPGEPTGELFF	TGTGCCAGCAGCCCCGGGGAGCCTACCGGGGAGCTGTTTTTT
TRBV9	-	13	-	TRBJ2-1	CASSVSGNNEQFF	TGTGCCAGCAGCGTCTCCGGGAACAATGAGCAGTTCTTC
TRBV6-5	TRBD1	15	few	TRBJ2-7	CASSWRAGTEDEQYF	TGTGCCAGCAGCTGGCGCGCCGGGACAGAGGACGAGCAGTACTTC
TRBV5-1	-	16	-	TRBJ1-1	CASSTGVGPDATETFF	TGCGCCAGCAGCACGGGAGTTGGCCCAGACGCCACTGAAACTTTCTTT
TRBV7-2	TRBD1	18	-	TRBJ1-1	CASSPGTAGHVIMVEAFF	TGTGCCAGCAGCCCGGGGACAGCGGGCCATGTCATTATGGTAGAAGCTTTCTTT
TRBV28	TRBD2	16	-	TRBJ2-1	CASSPGLAGATNEQFF	TGTGCCAGCAGTCCGGGACTAGCGGGAGCGACCAATGAGCAGTTCTTC
TRBV6-5	TRBD1	13	few	TRBJ1-2	CASSRGQGGGYTF	TGTGCCAGCAGCAGGGGACAGGGAGGTGGCTACACCTTC
TRBV5-1	TRBD1	12	few	TRBJ1-2	CASSQTGDGYTF	TGCGCCAGCAGCCAAACAGGGGATGGCTACACCTTC
TRBV2	-	14	-	TRBJ1-1	CASSEAGGVTEAFF	TGTGCCAGCAGTGAGGCGGGAGGGGTCACTGAAGCTTTCTTT
TRBV2	TRBD1	15	once	TRBJ2-7	CASSLDRGLFYEQYF	TGTGCCAGCAGTTTAGACAGGGGGCTTTTCTACGAGCAGTACTTC
TRBV6-5	TRBD1	15	-	TRBJ1-1	CASSSPSGGTAEAFF	TGTGCCAGCAGTTCGCCATCAGGGGGAACGGCTGAAGCTTTCTTT
TRBV6-6	TRBD1	16	many	TRBJ2-7	CASSSTLPDRGYEQYF	TGTGCCAGCAGTTCTACCTTACCTGACAGGGGCTACGAGCAGTACTTC
TRBV19	TRBD1	14	-	TRBJ2-2	CASSRGQGQGELFF	TGTGCCAGCTCGCGGGGACAGGGGCAAGGGGAGCTGTTTTTT